This TCR beta chain derives from a study of T cell responses to AZD1222 COVID-19 vaccine. Study-wide results and caveats: The sample set comprised mostly white British donors with more females, and clonal diversity was possibly underestimated.

Profiling relied on immunoSEQ multiplex PCR, and the TCRdb table lists in-frame clones only, not all of them. The sample records some 47,000 clones, roughly 89% being singletons. With regard to this clone: Its antigen is currently unknown.

The CDR3 is 12 residues long. CDR1 is SQVTM, CDR2 ANQGSEA, per germline. Trimming shortened V by 4 bases and J by 1 base, and 7 bases separated the two germline ends. Source: peripheral blood, taken 28 days after the second AZD1222 dose. The rearrangement uses TRBV29-1 and TRBJ1-1; weak D call: TRBD1 (5 bases). The receptor was isolated from an adult who received the AZD1222 COVID-19 vaccine. The CDR3 protein is CSVGGGNTEAFF. CDR3 DNA sequence: TGCAGCGTTGGGGGGGGGAACACTGAAGCTTTCTTT.